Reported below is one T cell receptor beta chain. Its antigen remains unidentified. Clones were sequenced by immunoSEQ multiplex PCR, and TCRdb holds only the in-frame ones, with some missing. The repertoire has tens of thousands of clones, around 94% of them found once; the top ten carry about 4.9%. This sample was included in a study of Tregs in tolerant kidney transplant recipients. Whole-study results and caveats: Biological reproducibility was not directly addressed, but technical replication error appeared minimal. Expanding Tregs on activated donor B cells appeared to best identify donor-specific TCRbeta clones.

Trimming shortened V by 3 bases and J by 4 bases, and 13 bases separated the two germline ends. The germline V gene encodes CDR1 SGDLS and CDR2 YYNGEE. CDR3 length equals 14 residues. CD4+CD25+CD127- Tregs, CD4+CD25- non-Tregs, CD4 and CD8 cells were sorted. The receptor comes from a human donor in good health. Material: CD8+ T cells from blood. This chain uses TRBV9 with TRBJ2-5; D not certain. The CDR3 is CASSAISSGETQYF. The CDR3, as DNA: TGTGCCAGCAGCGCGATCAGCTCCGGAGAGACCCAGTACTTC.